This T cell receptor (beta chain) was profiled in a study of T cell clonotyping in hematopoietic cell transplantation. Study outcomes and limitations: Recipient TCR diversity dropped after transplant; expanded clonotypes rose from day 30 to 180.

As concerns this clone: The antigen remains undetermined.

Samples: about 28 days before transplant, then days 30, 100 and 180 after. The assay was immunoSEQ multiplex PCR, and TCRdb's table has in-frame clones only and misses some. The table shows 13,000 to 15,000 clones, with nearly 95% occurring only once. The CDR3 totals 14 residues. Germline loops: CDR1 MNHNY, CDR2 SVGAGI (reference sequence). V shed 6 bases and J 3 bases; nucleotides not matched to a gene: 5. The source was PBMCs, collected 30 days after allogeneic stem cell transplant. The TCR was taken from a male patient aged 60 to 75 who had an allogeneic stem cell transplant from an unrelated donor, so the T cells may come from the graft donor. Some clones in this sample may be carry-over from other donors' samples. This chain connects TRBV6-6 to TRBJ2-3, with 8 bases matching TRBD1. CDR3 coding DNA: TGTGCCAGCAGCAAGGACAGGGATACAGATACGCAGTATTTT. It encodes CASSKDRDTDTQYF.